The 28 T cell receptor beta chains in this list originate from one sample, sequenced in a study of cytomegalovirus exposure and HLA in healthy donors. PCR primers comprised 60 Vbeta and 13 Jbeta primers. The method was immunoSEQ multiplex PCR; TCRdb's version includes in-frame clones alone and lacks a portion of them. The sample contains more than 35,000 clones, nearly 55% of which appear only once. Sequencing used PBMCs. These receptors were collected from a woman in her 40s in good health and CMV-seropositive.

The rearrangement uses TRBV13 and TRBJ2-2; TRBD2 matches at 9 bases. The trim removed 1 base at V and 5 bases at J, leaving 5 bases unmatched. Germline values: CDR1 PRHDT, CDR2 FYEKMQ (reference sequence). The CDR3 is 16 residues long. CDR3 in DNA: TGTGCCAGCAGCTTAGCCCCAGCGGGGGGAACCGGGGAGCTGTTTTTT. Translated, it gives CASSLAPAGGTGELFF.

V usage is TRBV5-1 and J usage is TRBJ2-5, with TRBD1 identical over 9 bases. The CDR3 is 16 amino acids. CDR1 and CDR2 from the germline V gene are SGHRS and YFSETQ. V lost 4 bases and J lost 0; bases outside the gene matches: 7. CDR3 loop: CASSNGDRAYQETQYF. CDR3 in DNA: TGCGCCAGCAGCAACGGGGACAGGGCGTACCAAGAGACCCAGTACTTC.

This chain's CDR3 is CASSSGTGFDIQYF. The CDR3 DNA is TGTGCCAGCAGTTCAGGGACAGGGTTTGACATTCAGTACTTC. The V call is TRBV28, the J call TRBJ2-4, with 9 bases fitting TRBD1. The CDR3 has 14 residues. The germline CDR1 and CDR2 sequences are MDHEN and SYDVKM. V lost 4 bases to trimming and J lost 8 bases; unmatched junction nucleotides: 6.

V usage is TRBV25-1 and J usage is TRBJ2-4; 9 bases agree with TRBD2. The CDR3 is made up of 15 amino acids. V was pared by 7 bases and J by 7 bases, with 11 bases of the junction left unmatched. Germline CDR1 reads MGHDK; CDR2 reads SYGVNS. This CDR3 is CASISGGLGGNIQYF. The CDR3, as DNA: TGTGCCAGCATTAGCGGGGGCCTAGGGGGGAACATTCAGTACTTC. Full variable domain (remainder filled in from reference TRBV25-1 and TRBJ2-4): EADIYQTPRYLVIGTGKKITLECSQTMGHDKMYWYQQDPGMELHLIHYSYGVNSTEKGDLSSESTVSRIRTEHFPLTLESARPSHTSQYLCASISGGLGGNIQYFGAGTRLSVL.

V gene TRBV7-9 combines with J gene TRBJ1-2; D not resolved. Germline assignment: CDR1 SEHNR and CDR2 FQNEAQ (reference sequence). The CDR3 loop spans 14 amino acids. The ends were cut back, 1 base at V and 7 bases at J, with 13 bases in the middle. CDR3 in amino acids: CASSLVEGNGGYTF. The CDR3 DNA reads TGTGCCAGCAGCTTAGTTGAGGGAAATGGTGGCTACACCTTC.

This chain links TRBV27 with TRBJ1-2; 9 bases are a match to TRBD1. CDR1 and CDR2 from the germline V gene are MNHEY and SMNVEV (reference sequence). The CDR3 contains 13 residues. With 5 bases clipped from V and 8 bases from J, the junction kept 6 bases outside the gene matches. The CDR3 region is CASSRQGVQGYTF. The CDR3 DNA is TGTGCCAGCAGTAGACAGGGGGTCCAGGGCTACACCTTC.

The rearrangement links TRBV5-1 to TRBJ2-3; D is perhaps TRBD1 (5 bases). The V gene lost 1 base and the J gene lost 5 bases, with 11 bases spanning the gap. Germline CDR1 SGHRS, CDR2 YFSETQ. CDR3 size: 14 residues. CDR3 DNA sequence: TGCGCCAGCAGCTTGATGGACCAGGGAGATACGCAGTATTTT. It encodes CASSLMDQGDTQYF.

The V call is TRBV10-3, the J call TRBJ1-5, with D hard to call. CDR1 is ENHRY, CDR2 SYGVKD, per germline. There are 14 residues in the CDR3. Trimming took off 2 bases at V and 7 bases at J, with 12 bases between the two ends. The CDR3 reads CAISELGVNQPQHF. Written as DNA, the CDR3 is TGTGCCATCAGTGAGCTGGGAGTGAACCAGCCCCAGCATTTT.

The CDR3 here is CASSQVAGGTEAFF. The CDR3 DNA sequence: TGTGCCAGCAGCCAAGTTGCAGGGGGGACTGAAGCTTTCTTT. The chain carries TRBV4-2 and TRBJ1-1, with 7 bases lining up with TRBD1. In germline, CDR1 is LGHNA, CDR2 YNFKEQ. The CDR3 is 14 residues long. The J segment lost 5 bases and the V segment lost 1 base, leaving 4 bases of the junction unmatched.

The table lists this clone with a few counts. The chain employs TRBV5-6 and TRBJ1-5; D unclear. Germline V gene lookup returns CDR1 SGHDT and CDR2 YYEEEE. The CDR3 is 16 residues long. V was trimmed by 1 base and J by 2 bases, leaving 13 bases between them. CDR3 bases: TGTGCCAGCAGCTTGCGGGTAGAAGGAGGCAATCAGCCCCAGCATTTT. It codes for CASSLRVEGGNQPQHF.

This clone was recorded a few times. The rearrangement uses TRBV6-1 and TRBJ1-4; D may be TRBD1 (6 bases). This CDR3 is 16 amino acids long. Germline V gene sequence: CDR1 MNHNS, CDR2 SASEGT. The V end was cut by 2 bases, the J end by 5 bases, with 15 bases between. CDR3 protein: CASSESAGGLNEKLFF. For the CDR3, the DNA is TGTGCCAGCAGTGAATCGGCCGGGGGGCTAAATGAAAAACTGTTTTTT.

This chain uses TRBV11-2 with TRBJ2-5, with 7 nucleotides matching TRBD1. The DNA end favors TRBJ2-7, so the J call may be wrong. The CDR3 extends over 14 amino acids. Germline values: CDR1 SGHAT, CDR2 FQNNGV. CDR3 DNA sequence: TGTGCCAGCAGCACGGACAGGTTGTACTACGAGCAGTACTTC. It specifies CASSTDRLYYEQYF.

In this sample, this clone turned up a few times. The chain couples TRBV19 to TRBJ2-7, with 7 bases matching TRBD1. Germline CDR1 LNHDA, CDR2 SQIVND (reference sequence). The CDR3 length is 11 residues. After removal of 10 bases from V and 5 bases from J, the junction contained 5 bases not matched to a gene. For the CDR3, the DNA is TGTGCCACGAGACAGGGCCACGAGCAGTACTTC. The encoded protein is CATRQGHEQYF. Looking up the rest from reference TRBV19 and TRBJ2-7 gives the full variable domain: DGGITQSPKYLFRKEGQNVTLSCEQNLNHDAMYWYRQDPGQGLRLIYYSQIVNDFQKGDIAEGYSVSREKKESFPLTVTSAQKNPTAFYLCATRQGHEQYFGPGTRLTVT.

CDR3 residues: CASSEGQDYGYTF. As DNA, the CDR3 is TGTGCCAGCAGTGAGGGACAGGACTATGGCTACACCTTC. This chain connects TRBV2 to TRBJ1-2; 8 positions agree with TRBD1. The CDR3 has 13 amino acids. Trimming removed 3 bases from V and 3 bases from J; junction bases left unmatched: 0. The germline CDR1 and CDR2 sequences are SNHLY and FYNNEI.

Here the CDR3 reads CASSFSGGYEQYF. In nucleotides, the CDR3 is TGTGCCAGCAGCTTCTCAGGGGGCTACGAGCAGTACTTC. The V call is TRBV5-8, the J call TRBJ2-7, with TRBD1 matching over 7 bases. The germline CDR1 and CDR2 sequences are SGHTS and YDEGEE. J gave up 3 bases and V 2 bases, and 2 bases lay outside the gene matches. CDR3 length equals 13 residues. Full variable domain (remainder filled in from reference TRBV5-8 and TRBJ2-7): EAGVTQSPTHLIKTRGQQATLRCSPISGHTSVYWYQQALGLGLQFLLWYDEGEERNRGNFPPRFSGRQFPNYSSELNVNALELEDSALYLCASSFSGGYEQYFGPGTRLTVT.

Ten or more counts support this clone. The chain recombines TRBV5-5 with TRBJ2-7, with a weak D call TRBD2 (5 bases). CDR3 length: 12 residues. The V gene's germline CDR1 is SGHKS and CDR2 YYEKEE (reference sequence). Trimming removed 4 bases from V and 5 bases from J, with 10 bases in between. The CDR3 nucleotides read TGTGCCAGCAGCGAGCCGGGAAACGAGCAGTACTTC. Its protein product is CASSEPGNEQYF.

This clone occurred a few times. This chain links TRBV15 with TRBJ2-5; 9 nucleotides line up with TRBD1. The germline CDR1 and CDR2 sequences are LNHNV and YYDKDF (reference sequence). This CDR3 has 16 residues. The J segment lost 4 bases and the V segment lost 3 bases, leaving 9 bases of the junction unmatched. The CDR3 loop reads CATSRSRTGGLETQYF. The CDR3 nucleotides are TGTGCCACCAGCAGGTCCCGAACAGGGGGCCTAGAGACCCAGTACTTC.

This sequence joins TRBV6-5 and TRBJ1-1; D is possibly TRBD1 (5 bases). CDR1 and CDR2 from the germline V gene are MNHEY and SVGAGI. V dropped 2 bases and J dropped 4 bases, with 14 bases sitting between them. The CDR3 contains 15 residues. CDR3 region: CASSYGQGFRTEAFF. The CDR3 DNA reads TGTGCCAGCAGTTACGGGCAGGGTTTCCGCACTGAAGCTTTCTTT.

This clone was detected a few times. This CDR3 reads CASSADRAYNEQFF. CDR3 DNA sequence: TGTGCCAGCAGTGCGGACAGGGCCTACAATGAGCAGTTCTTC. J is TRBJ2-1 and V is TRBV6-4; 8 bases agree with TRBD1. V dropped 4 bases and J dropped 2; count of bases not matched to a gene: 1. This CDR3 is built from 14 residues. The germline V gene encodes CDR1 MRHNA and CDR2 SNTAGT.

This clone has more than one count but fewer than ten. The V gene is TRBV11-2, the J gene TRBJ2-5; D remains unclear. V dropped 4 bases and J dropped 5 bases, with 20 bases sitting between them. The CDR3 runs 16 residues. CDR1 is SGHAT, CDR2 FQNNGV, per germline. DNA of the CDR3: TGTGCCAGCAGCTCTCATCTTAACTCCAAAGCGGAGACCCAGTACTTC. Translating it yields CASSSHLNSKAETQYF.

CDR3 sequence (DNA): TGTGCCAGCAGTTCTGGACAGGTCTCTGGAAACACCATATATTTT. This sequence encodes CASSSGQVSGNTIYF. This chain connects TRBV28 to TRBJ1-3; 7 positions agree with TRBD1. Germline CDR1 and CDR2: MDHEN and SYDVKM. V lost 4 bases to trimming and J lost 0 bases; unmatched junction nucleotides: 3. CDR3 size: 15 residues.

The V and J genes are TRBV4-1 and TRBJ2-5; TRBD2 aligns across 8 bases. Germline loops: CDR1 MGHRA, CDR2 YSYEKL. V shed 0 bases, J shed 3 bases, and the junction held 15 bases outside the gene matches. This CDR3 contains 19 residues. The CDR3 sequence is CASSQDPRGYSGAKETQYF. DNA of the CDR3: TGCGCCAGCAGCCAAGATCCTCGGGGGTATAGCGGGGCTAAAGAGACCCAGTACTTC.

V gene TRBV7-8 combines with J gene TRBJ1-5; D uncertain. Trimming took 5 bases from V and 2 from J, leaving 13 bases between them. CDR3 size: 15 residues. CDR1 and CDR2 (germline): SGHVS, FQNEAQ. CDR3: CASSPEQRGNQPQHF. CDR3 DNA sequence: TGTGCCAGCAGCCCCGAGCAGAGGGGCAATCAGCCCCAGCATTTT.

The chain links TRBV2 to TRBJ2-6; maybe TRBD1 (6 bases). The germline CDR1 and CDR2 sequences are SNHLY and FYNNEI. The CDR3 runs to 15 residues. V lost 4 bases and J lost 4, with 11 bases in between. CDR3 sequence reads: CASSGQGMGANVLTF. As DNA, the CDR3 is TGTGCCAGCAGTGGTCAGGGGATGGGGGCCAACGTCCTGACTTTC. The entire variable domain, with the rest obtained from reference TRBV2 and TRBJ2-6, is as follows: EPEVTQTPSHQVTQMGQEVILRCVPISNHLYFYWYRQILGQKVEFLVSFYNNEISEKSEIFDDQFSVERPDGSNFTLKIRSTKLEDSAMYFCASSGQGMGANVLTFGAGSRLTVL.

This chain's CDR3 is CASSPGQNYGYTF. CDR3 coding DNA: TGTGCCAGCTCGCCCGGACAGAACTATGGCTACACCTTC. V is TRBV18 and J is TRBJ1-2, with D maybe TRBD1 (6 bases). V lost 6 bases and J 2 bases, leaving 10 bases between the germline ends. The CDR3 runs to 13 residues. Germline CDR1 and CDR2: KGHSH and LQKENI. Full variable domain (remainder filled in from reference TRBV18 and TRBJ1-2): NAGVMQNPRHLVRRRGQEARLRCSPMKGHSHVYWYRQLPEEGLKFMVYLQKENIIDESGMPKERFSAEFPKEGPSILRIQQVVRGDSAAYFCASSPGQNYGYTFGSGTRLTVV.

The CDR3 reads CASRRGTEAFF. The CDR3 coding sequence is TGTGCCAGCAGGAGGGGGACTGAAGCTTTCTTT. The chain links TRBV2 to TRBJ1-1; a weak D match, TRBD1 (6 bases). The CDR3 covers 11 residues. V was clipped by 6 bases and J by 5 bases, with 7 bases between them. Germline CDR1 is SNHLY and CDR2 is FYNNEI.

The CDR3 is CTSSLRTGTGNQPQHF. The CDR3 DNA reads as TGCACCAGCAGCCTCCGGACAGGGACAGGCAATCAGCCCCAGCATTTT. The chain combines TRBV1 with TRBJ1-5; the D call in the table, TRBD1, was not verified against the DNA. TRBV1 is described as a pseudogene. This CDR3 region has 16 residues.

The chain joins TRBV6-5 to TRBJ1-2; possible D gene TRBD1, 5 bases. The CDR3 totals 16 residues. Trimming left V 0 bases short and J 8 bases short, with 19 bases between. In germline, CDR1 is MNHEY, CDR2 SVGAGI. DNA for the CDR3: TGTGCCAGCAGTTACTCGAGTAGAAGGGACTCTGGCGGCTACACCTTC. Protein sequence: CASSYSSRRDSGGYTF.